The clone carrying this TCR beta chain was counted at least ten times. The antigen remains undetermined. CDR3 regions were amplified by Arm-PCR using iRepertoire HTBI primers to build TCR beta libraries. TCRdb fed the multiplex PCR reads into MiXCR, producing one record per CDR3 protein. This table has around 500,000 distinct CDR3 sequences, about a fifth appearing once. Time point given: persistent/refractory GD, antithyroid drugs over 5 years with positive TRAb. TCR sequences were obtained from RNA taken from PBMCs. This record belongs to a study of regulatory T cells in long-lasting Graves disease. Study-level information: Persistent cases took antithyroid drugs over 5 years and stayed TSH receptor antibody positive. Overall study results and limits: Patients whose Graves' disease persisted exhibited lower TCR diversity than those newly diagnosed. Segments TRBV28, TRBJ1-2 and TRBJ2-5 showed preferential usage in persistent disease.

The CDR3 extends over 18 amino acids. V lost 7 bases, J lost 1 base, and 12 bases stayed unmatched. The receptor was derived from a female donor with Graves disease. The sample here was peripheral blood mononuclear cells (PBMCs), taken when the disease was refractory, from a patient treated with antithyroid drugs. This chain links TRBV12-3 or TRBV12-4 with TRBJ2-7, with 14 bases identical to TRBD2. The DNA of the CDR3 is TGTGCCAGCACCCTCCTCGGGACTAGCGGGAGAAGGTCCTACGAGCAGTACTTC. Protein sequence: CASTLLGTSGRRSYEQYF.